This TCR beta chain was identified in a study of Ad26.COV2.S vaccination and SARS-CoV-2 variants. As for the study in general: It was the COV1001 Ad26.COV2.S trial arm that included the donor. Points from the study as a whole: Spike-specific TCR breadth ran higher among vaccine recipients than placebo recipients.

Treatment denoted: about 20 received Ad26.COV2.S at low or high dose, single or two shots; about 5 received placebo; per-sample allocation not given. At day 63 after the first vaccine or placebo injection, samples were drawn. Here immunoSEQ multiplex PCR was the method, and the copy in TCRdb shows in-frame clones only, minus some. The table has hundreds of thousands of clones, under 90% seen once. Worth noting for this clone: Its antigen is currently unknown.

The V and J ends lost 8 bases and 11 bases, in that order; junction bases with no gene match: 16. Germline CDR1 reads SGHVS; CDR2 reads FNYEAQ. The CDR3 has 16 residues. The sample here was peripheral blood, taken in a trial of Ad26.COV2.S vaccine versus placebo. This clonotype was sampled from a person aged 18-60 years who received the Ad26.COV2.S COVID-19 vaccine or a placebo. This sequence joins TRBV7-6 and TRBJ2-2, with 11 bases fitting TRBD2. CDR3 in amino acids: CASRPGTSGGGLELFF. In DNA, the CDR3 is TGTGCCAGCCGCCCAGGGACTAGCGGAGGGGGGCTCGAGCTGTTTTTT.